Shown below are 20 T cell receptor beta chains from a single sample sequenced in a study of T cell repertoires in aging, cancer and after chemotherapy. A mixed TRB-A/B primer pool amplified rearranged TRB by multiplex touch-down PCR. MiXCR was run by TCRdb on the multiplex PCR reads, yielding one entry per CDR3 protein. The sample carries some 5,000 distinct CDR3 sequences, about 38% recorded once. TCR beta rearrangements were amplified from peripheral blood genomic DNA. The sample consisted of blood. The source of these receptors is a human donor in good health.

The chain joins TRBV6-5 to TRBJ1-2, with 8 positions matching TRBD1. Trimming removed 6 bases from V and 4 bases from J; junction bases left unmatched: 1. The V gene's germline CDR1 is MNHEY and CDR2 SVGAGI. The CDR3 covers 12 residues. DNA for the CDR3: TGTGCCAGCAGCGGACAGGGCTATGGCTACACCTTC. Translated, it gives CASSGQGYGYTF.

V is TRBV29-1 and J is TRBJ2-5; 9 bases line up with TRBD1. The CDR3 contains 12 residues. The V gene's germline CDR1 is SQVTM and CDR2 ANQGSEA. J lost 5 bases, V lost 6 bases, and 4 bases had no gene match. CDR3 amino acids: CSVGTGRETQYF. The CDR3 DNA reads as TGCAGCGTCGGGACAGGGAGGGAGACCCAGTACTTC.

This rearrangement joins TRBV6-5 to TRBJ2-2, with D possibly called TRBD1 or TRBD2 (5 bases each). The CDR3 sequence is 12 residues long. Germline V gene sequence: CDR1 MNHEY, CDR2 SVGAGI. V was trimmed by 5 bases and J by 15 bases, leaving 16 bases between them. DNA of the CDR3: TGTGCCAGCAGTGAAGGGGACCGGCGGTTGTTTTTT. This encodes CASSEGDRRLFF.

This clonotype has more than one count but fewer than ten. J is TRBJ2-3 and V is TRBV27, with 9 bases aligning to TRBD1. Germline CDR1 reads MNHEY; CDR2 reads SMNVEV (reference sequence). After removal of 6 bases from V and 4 bases from J, the junction contained 11 bases not matched to a gene. The CDR3 has 16 residues. The CDR3 DNA follows: TGTGCCAGCAGCCCCGGGACAGGGACGGTAGCAGATACGCAGTATTTT. Its protein product is CASSPGTGTVADTQYF.

The genes are TRBV6-2 or TRBV6-3 and TRBJ2-7; no reliable D call. Germline assignment: CDR1 MNHEY and CDR2 SVGEGT. Trimming removed 4 bases from V and 1 base from J, with 11 bases in between. The CDR3 length is 14 residues. The CDR3 protein is CASSLFRTSYEQYF. CDR3 coding DNA: TGTGCCAGCAGTTTGTTCCGAACATCCTACGAGCAGTACTTC.

This clonotype was detected only a few times. The chain joins TRBV5-6 to TRBJ1-6; D gene ambiguous. The V and J ends lost 2 bases and 0 bases respectively, with 9 bases between them. The CDR3 loop spans 16 amino acids. Germline CDR1 SGHDT, CDR2 YYEEEE. The CDR3, as DNA: TGTGCCAGCAGCTTAAAGCCGAGCTCCTATAATTCACCCCTCCACTTT. It translates to CASSLKPSSYNSPLHF.

In its sample, this clonotype ranks as medium-sized. The rearrangement uses TRBV27 and TRBJ2-1, with 12 nucleotides matching TRBD2. The germline V gene has CDR1 MNHEY and CDR2 SMNVEV (reference sequence). The CDR3 runs to 16 residues. After removal of 4 bases from V and 11 bases from J, the junction contained 12 bases not matched to a gene. Here the CDR3 DNA reads TGTGCCAGCAGTTCCCTCCCTAGCGGGGGGGCGGAGAAGCAGTTCTTC. It specifies CASSSLPSGGAEKQFF.

The genes are TRBV19 and TRBJ2-1; D perhaps matches TRBD1 (6 bases). Germline V gene sequence: CDR1 LNHDA, CDR2 SQIVND (reference sequence). The CDR3 sequence is 13 residues long. CDR3 bases: TGTGCATCAGCAGGGGCCGTCTACAATGAGCAGTTCTTC. It translates to CASAGAVYNEQFF.

Within the sample, this clonotype is medium-sized. The rearrangement links TRBV5-6 to TRBJ2-7, with D possibly being TRBD1 (5 bases). Trimming cost V 1 base and J 3 bases, with 17 bases left between them. Germline V lookup: CDR1 SGHDT, CDR2 YYEEEE. CDR3 length equals 16 residues. The CDR3 nucleotides are TGTGCCAGCAGCTTGAGCCAGGGCACCCTTGTCTACGAGCAGTACTTC. As protein: CASSLSQGTLVYEQYF.

This clonotype counts as medium-sized (0.01 to 0.1%). V and J are TRBV15 and TRBJ2-2; tentative D call: TRBD1 (5 bases). Germline V CDR1 and CDR2: LNHNV, YYDKDF (reference sequence). V lost 0 bases and J 3 bases, leaving 8 bases between the germline ends. This CDR3 region has 15 residues. The CDR3 region has the DNA TGTGCCACCAGCAGAGATTTGGGGCACACCGGGGAGCTGTTTTTT. It yields the protein CATSRDLGHTGELFF.

CDR3 protein: CASSYDGGGSYEQYF. CDR3 in DNA: TGTGCCAGCAGTTATGACGGGGGGGGTTCCTACGAGCAGTACTTC. This rearrangement joins TRBV6-6 to TRBJ2-7; 8 nucleotides line up with TRBD2. V shed 3 bases and J 1 base; nucleotides not matched to a gene: 5. The CDR3 has 15 residues. The germline V gene has CDR1 MNHNY and CDR2 SVGAGI (reference sequence).

There are a few counts of this clonotype. V is TRBV13 and J is TRBJ2-1; D possibly uses TRBD1 or TRBD2 (7 bases each). The V end was cut by 1 base, the J end by 1 base, with 17 bases between. Germline V gene data show CDR1 as PRHDT and CDR2 as FYEKMQ (reference sequence). The CDR3 loop spans 18 amino acids. The CDR3 is CASSLDLTQGGSYNEQFF. CDR3 coding DNA: TGTGCCAGCAGCTTAGACCTGACCCAGGGGGGGTCCTACAATGAGCAGTTCTTC.

The rearrangement joins TRBV10-3 to TRBJ2-5; D gene ambiguous. With 3 bases removed from V and 4 bases from J, the gap between germline ends came to 3 bases. The CDR3 covers 11 residues. Germline CDR1 reads ENHRY; CDR2 reads SYGVKD. The CDR3 reads CAISDRETQYF. The CDR3 nucleotides are TGTGCCATCAGTGATAGAGAGACCCAGTACTTC.

The V and J genes are TRBV29-1 and TRBJ1-1, with 10 bases aligning to TRBD1. CDR3 length: 13 residues. Losses at the gene ends were 5 bases for V and 10 bases for J; bases not matched to a gene: 10. CDR1 is SQVTM, CDR2 ANQGSEA, per germline. CDR3 in amino acids: CSVWGQGSSGAFF. CDR3 coding DNA: TGCAGCGTTTGGGGACAGGGGAGTTCGGGAGCTTTCTTT.

The V call is TRBV7-9, the J call TRBJ2-5; tentatively, D is TRBD2 (5 bases). V gave up 2 bases and J gave up 5 bases, with 9 bases separating them. The length of the CDR3 is 13 residues. Germline assignment: CDR1 SEHNR and CDR2 FQNEAQ (reference sequence). The CDR3 spells CASSLLAYETQYF. The CDR3 DNA reads TGTGCCAGCAGCTTATTAGCGTACGAGACCCAGTACTTC.

The CDR3 DNA is TGCGCCAGCAGCTTGGGGTACAGTCGCACAGATACGCAGTATTTT. Its translation is CASSLGYSRTDTQYF. The genes are TRBV5-1 and TRBJ2-3; D is ambiguous. V lost 0 bases and J lost 1, with 9 bases in between. Germline V gene sequence: CDR1 SGHRS, CDR2 YFSETQ. This CDR3 contains 15 residues.

This clonotype was seen a handful of times. This chain uses TRBV29-1 with TRBJ2-2; TRBD2 matches 8 bases. V shed 7 bases and J 5 bases; nucleotides not matched to a gene: 6. Germline loops: CDR1 SQVTM, CDR2 ANQGSEA. The CDR3 extends over 13 amino acids. The CDR3 bases are TGCAGCGCGCGGGGGGTTGGGACCGGGGAGCTGTTTTTT. Translation: CSARGVGTGELFF.

The CDR3, as DNA: TGTGCCAGCAGTATGCAAGGACAGGGATGGGCCAATGAGCAGTTCTTC. Translated: CASSMQGQGWANEQFF. This chain joins TRBV6-5 and TRBJ2-5; 8 positions match TRBD1. The tail of the sequence fits TRBJ2-1 better, so the J call may be wrong. CDR1 MNHEY and CDR2 SVGAGI come from the germline V gene. The CDR3 contains 16 residues.

The gene calls are TRBV6-6 and TRBJ2-1, with 13 bases identical to TRBD2. The CDR3 is made up of 16 amino acids. The V and J ends lost 6 bases and 6 bases, in that order; junction bases with no gene match: 8. Germline-derived CDR1 and CDR2 are MNHNY and SVGAGI (reference sequence). The CDR3 here is CASSRYGTSGANEQFF. Written as DNA, the CDR3 is TGTGCCAGCAGCCGCTACGGGACTAGCGGGGCCAATGAGCAGTTCTTC.

This clonotype showed up just a few times. The chain has TRBV6-6 and TRBJ2-6; D is possibly TRBD1 (6 bases). Deletions cut 2 bases from V and 0 bases from J, with 11 bases between. Germline V gene lookup returns CDR1 MNHNY and CDR2 SVGAGI (reference sequence). The CDR3 contains 17 residues. CDR3: CASSYEDSFSGANVLTF. CDR3 nucleotide sequence: TGTGCCAGCAGTTACGAGGACAGTTTCTCTGGGGCCAACGTCCTGACTTTC.